This T cell receptor (beta chain) was observed in a study of cytomegalovirus exposure and HLA in healthy donors. Study results and caveats: As a later analysis showed, several of the most significant clusters appeared to be linked to common viral pathogens. Data from an earlier analysis indicated that most TCR beta V segments were productive either about 87% or about 30% of the time. Most sequenced TCRs were rare (though some public TCRs occurred in many donors).

PCR employed 60 Vbeta and 13 Jbeta primers. The protocol was immunoSEQ multiplex PCR, while the TCRdb copy is restricted to in-frame clones and leaves out a portion. The data hold 95,000 to 100,000 clones, with around 73% observed a single time. Details on this clone: The antigen remains undetermined.

As for the donors, each was a healthy bone marrow donor. The V end lost 7 bases, the J end lost 1 base, and 10 bases lay between the germline ends. CDR3 length equals 13 residues. Germline CDR1 is MNHNY and CDR2 is SVGAGI (reference sequence). The chain couples TRBV6-6 to TRBJ1-2; a weak D match, TRBD1 (5 bases). This receptor was taken from a woman aged 55-69 years in good health and CMV-seronegative. Sequencing used PBMCs. CDR3 nucleotides: TGTGCCAGCACGGGGGACCTTAACTATGGCTACACCTTC. It specifies CASTGDLNYGYTF.